This T cell receptor beta chain was captured in a study of blood T cell repertoires in COVID-19. Deletions cut 4 bases from V and 4 bases from J, with 11 bases between. This CDR3 spans 13 amino acids. Germline values: CDR1 SGHNT, CDR2 YYREEE (reference sequence). During active infection, Seattle patients enrolled and were then monitored through disease. In the original processing: Researchers report that nucleated cell counts were estimated from reference gene primer amplification. The table came from immunoSEQ multiplex PCR; TCRdb's copy has only in-frame clones and leaves some out. For V, J and clone size, that table is used; D and trimming come from the DNA. The sample consists of 300,000 or so clones, approximately 89% of them appearing once.

The sequencing input was peripheral blood. This TCR came from a woman between 25 and 40 years old with COVID-19, enrolled during active disease. The chain has TRBV5-4 and TRBJ1-1; D remains unclear. The chain's CDR3 is CASSPRETTEAFF. The CDR3 nucleotides read TGTGCCAGCAGCCCGAGGGAGACCACTGAAGCTTTCTTT. Full variable domain (outside the CDR3, taken from reference TRBV5-4 and TRBJ1-1): ETGVTQSPTHLIKTRGQQVTLRCSSQSGHNTVSWYQQALGQGPQFIFQYYREEENGRGNFPPRFSGLQFPNYSSELNVNALELDDSALYLCASSPRETTEAFFGQGTRLTVV.